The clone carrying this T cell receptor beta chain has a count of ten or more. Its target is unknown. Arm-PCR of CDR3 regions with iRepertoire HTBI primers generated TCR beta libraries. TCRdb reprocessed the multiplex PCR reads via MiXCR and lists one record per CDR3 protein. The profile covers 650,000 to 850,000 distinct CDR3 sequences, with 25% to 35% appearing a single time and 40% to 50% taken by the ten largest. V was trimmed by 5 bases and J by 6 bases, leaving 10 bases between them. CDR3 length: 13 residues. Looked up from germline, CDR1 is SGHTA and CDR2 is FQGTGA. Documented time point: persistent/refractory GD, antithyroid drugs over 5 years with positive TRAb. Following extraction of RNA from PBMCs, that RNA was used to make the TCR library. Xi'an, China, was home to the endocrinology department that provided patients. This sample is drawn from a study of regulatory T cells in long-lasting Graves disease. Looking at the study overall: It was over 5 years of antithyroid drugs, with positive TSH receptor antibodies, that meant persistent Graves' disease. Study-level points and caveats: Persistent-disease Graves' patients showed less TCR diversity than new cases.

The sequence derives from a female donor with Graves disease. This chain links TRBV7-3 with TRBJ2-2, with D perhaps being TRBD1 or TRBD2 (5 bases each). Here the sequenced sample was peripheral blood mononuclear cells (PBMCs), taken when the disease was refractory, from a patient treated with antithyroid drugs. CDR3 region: CASSQGVAGELFF. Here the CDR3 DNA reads TGTGCCAGCAGCCAGGGAGTAGCCGGGGAGCTGTTTTTT.